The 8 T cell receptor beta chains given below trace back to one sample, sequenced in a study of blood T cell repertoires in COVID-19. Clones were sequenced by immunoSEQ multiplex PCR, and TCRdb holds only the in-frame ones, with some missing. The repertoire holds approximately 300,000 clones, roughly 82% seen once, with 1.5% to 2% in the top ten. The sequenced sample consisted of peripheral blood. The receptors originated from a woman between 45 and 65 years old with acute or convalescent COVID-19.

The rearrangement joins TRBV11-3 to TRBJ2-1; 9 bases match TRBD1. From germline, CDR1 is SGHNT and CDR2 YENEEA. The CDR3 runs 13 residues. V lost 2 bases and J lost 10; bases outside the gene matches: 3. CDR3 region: CASSLRDRVEQFF. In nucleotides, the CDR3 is TGTGCCAGCAGCTTAAGGGACAGGGTGGAGCAGTTCTTC.

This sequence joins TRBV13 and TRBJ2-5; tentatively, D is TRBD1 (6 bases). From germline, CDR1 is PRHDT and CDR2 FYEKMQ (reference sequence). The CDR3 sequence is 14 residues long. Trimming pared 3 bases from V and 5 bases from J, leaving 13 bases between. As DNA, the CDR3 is TGTGCCAGCAGCTTTACAGGGCAGGGGGAGACCCAGTACTTC. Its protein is CASSFTGQGETQYF.

In DNA, the CDR3 is TGCGCCAGCAGCTCAAGGGTTGGGACAGGGGTTCAGTACTTC. This codes for CASSSRVGTGVQYF. The chain is built from TRBV5-1 and TRBJ2-7, with 10 bases lining up with TRBD1. In germline, CDR1 is SGHRS, CDR2 YFSETQ. This CDR3 region has 14 residues. V lost 3 bases, J lost 10 bases, and 10 bases stayed unmatched.

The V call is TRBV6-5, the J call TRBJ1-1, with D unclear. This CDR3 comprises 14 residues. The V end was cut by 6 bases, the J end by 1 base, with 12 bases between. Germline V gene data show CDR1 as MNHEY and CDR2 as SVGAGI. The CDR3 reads CASSRGLWNTEAFF. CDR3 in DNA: TGTGCCAGCAGCCGCGGACTGTGGAACACTGAAGCTTTCTTT.

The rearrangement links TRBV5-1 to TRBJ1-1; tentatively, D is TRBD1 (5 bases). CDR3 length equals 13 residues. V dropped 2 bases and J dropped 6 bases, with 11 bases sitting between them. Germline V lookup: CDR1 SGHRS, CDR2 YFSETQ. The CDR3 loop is CASSLSQVSEAFF. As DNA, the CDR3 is TGCGCCAGCAGCTTATCACAGGTATCTGAAGCTTTCTTT.

CDR3 region: CATSDSPLAVLETQYF. In DNA, the CDR3 is TGTGCCACCAGTGATTCGCCCTTAGCAGTATTGGAGACCCAGTACTTC. The V call is TRBV24-1, the J call TRBJ2-5; no clear D. The CDR3 runs 16 residues. Germline-derived CDR1 and CDR2 are KGHDR and SFDVKD. Trimming removed 2 bases at V and 5 bases at J, with 17 bases between.

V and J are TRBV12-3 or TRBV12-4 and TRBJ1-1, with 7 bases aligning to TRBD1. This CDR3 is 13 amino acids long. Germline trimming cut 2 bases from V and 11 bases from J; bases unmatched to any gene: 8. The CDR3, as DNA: TGTGCCAGCAGTTTAAAGGGGGCAGCAAGTGCTTTCTTT. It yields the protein CASSLKGAASAFF.

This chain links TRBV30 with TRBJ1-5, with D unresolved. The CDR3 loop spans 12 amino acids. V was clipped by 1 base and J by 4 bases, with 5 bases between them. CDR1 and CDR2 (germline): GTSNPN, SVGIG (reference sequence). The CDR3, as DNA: TGTGCCTGGAGTGGCAGGAATCAGCCCCAGCATTTT. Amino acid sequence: CAWSGRNQPQHF.